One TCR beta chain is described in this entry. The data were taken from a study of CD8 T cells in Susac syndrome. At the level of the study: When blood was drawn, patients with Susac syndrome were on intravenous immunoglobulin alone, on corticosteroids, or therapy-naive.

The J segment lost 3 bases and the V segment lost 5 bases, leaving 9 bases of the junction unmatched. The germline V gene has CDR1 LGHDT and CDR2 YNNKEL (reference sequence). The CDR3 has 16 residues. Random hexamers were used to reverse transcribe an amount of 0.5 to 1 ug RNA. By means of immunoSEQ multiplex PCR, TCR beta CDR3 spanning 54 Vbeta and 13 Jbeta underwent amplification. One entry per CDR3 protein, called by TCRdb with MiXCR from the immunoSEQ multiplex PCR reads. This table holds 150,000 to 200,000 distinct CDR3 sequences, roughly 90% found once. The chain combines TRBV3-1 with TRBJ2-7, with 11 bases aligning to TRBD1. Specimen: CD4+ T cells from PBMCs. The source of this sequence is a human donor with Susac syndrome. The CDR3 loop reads CASSYNTGTGGYEQYF. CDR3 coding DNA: TGTGCCAGCAGCTATAACACCGGGACAGGGGGCTACGAGCAGTACTTC.